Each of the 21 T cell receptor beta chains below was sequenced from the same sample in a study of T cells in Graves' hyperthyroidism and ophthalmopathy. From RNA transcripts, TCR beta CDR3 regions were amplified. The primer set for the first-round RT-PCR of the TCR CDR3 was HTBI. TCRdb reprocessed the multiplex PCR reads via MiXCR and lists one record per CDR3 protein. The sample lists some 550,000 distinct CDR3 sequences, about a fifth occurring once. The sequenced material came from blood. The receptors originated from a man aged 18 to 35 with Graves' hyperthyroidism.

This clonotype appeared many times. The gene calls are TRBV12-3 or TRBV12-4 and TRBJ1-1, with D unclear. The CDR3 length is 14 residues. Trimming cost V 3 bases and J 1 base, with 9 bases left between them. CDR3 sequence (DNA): TGTGCCAGCAGTTTGGACGTTCCGAACACTGAAGCTTTCTTT. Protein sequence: CASSLDVPNTEAFF.

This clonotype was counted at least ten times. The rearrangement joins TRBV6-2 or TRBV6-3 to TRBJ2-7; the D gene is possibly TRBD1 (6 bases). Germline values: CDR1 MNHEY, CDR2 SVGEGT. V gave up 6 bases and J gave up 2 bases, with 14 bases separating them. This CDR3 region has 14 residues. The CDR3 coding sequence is TGTGCCAGCAGATCCTACAGGGCGACCTACGAGCAGTACTTC. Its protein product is CASRSYRATYEQYF.

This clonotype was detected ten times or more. The CDR3 nucleotides read TGTGCCAGCAGCTTCCAACCGGGACAGGCAGAACCTCAGGAGACCCAGTACTTC. The encoded protein is CASSFQPGQAEPQETQYF. This chain joins TRBV11-1 and TRBJ2-5, with 8 bases fitting TRBD1. Per the germline V gene, CDR1 is SGHAT and CDR2 is FQDESV (reference sequence). Trimming at V came to 3 bases and at J to 5 bases, leaving 17 bases not matched to a gene. The CDR3 has 18 residues.

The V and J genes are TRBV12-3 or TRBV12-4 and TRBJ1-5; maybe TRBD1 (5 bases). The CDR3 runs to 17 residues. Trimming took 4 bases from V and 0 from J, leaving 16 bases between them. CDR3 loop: CASSSPPGVNSNQPQHF. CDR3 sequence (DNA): TGTGCCAGCAGTTCCCCCCCGGGGGTTAATAGCAATCAGCCCCAGCATTTT.

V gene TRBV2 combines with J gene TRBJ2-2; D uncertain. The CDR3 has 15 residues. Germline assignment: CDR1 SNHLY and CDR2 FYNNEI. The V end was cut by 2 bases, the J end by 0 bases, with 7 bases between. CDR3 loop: CASSESLANTGELFF. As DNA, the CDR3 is TGTGCCAGCAGTGAAAGTCTCGCGAACACCGGGGAGCTGTTTTTT.

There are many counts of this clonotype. The CDR3 sequence: CSATGTGGGQPQHF. Here the CDR3 DNA reads TGCAGTGCAACCGGGACAGGGGGCGGTCAGCCCCAGCATTTT. The rearrangement uses TRBV20-1 and TRBJ1-5; 12 bases line up with TRBD1. The CDR3 extends over 14 amino acids. Germline CDR1 is DFQATT and CDR2 is SNEGSKA (reference sequence). Trimming removed 6 bases from V and 6 bases from J; junction bases left unmatched: 6.

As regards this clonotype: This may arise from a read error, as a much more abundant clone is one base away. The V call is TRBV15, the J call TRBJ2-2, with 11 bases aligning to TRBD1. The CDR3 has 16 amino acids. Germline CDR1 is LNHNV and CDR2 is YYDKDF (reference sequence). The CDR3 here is CATSRRDRGFGGELCF. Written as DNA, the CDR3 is TGTGCCACCAGCCGCCGGGACAGGGGGTTCGGCGGGGAGCTGTGTTTT.

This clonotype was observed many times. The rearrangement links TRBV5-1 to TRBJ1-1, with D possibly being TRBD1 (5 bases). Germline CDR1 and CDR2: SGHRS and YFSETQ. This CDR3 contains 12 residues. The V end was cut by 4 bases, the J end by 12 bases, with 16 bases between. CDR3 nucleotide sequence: TGCGCCAGCAGCGATACCGGGGACCGAACTTTCTTT. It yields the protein CASSDTGDRTFF. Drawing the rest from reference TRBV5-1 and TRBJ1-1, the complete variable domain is KAGVTQTPRYLIKTRGQQVTLSCSPISGHRSVSWYQQTPGQGLQFLFEYFSETQRNKGNFPGRFSGRQFSNSRSEMNVSTLELGDSALYLCASSDTGDRTFFGQGTRLTVV.

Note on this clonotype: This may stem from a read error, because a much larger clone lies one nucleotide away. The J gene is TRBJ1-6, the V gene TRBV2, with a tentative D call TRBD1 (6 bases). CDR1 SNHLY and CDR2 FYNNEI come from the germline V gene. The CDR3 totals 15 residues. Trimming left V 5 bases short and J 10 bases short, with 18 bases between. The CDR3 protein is CASSREGGPNSPLHF. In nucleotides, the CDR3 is TGTGCCAGCAGTAGGGAAGGGGGGCCTAACTCACCCCTCCACTTT. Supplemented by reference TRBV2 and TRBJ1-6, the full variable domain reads EPEVTQTPSHQVTQMGQEVILRCVPISNHLYFYWYRQILGQKVEFLVSFYNNEISEKSEIFDDQFSVERPDGSNFTLKIRSTKLEDSAMYFCASSREGGPNSPLHFGNGTRLTVT.

CDR3 sequence: CSARDRVGQKQYF. For the CDR3, the DNA is TGCAGTGCTAGAGATCGGGTTGGACAGAAGCAGTACTTC. The V gene is TRBV20-1, the J gene TRBJ2-7; D might be TRBD1 (6 bases). V was clipped by 0 bases and J by 8 bases, with 14 bases between them. This CDR3 has 13 amino acids. From germline, CDR1 is DFQATT and CDR2 SNEGSKA (reference sequence).

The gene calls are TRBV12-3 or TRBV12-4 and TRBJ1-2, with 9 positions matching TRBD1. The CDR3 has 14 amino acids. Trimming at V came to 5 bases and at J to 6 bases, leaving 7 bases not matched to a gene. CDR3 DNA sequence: TGTGCCAGCAGTAAGGGGACAGGGTTGAATGGCTACACCTTC. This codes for CASSKGTGLNGYTF.

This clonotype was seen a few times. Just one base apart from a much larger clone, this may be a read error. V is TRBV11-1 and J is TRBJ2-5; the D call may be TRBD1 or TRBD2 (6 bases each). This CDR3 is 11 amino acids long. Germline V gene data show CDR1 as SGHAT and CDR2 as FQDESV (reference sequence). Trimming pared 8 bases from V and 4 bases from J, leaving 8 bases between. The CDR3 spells CASGGGETQYF. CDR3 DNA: TGTGCCAGCGGAGGGGGAGAGACCCAGTACTTC. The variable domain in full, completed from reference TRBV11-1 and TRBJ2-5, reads EAEVAQSPRYKITEKSQAVAFWCDPISGHATLYWYRQILGQGPELLVQFQDESVVDDSQLPKDRFSAERLKGVDSTLKIQPAELGDSAMYLCASGGGETQYFGPGTRLLVL.

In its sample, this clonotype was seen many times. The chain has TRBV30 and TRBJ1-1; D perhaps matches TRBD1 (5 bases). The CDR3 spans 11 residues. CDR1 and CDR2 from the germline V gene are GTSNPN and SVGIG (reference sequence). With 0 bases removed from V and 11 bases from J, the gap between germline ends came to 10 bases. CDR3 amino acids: CAWSVGRVAFF. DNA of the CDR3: TGTGCCTGGAGTGTAGGCAGGGTTGCTTTCTTT.

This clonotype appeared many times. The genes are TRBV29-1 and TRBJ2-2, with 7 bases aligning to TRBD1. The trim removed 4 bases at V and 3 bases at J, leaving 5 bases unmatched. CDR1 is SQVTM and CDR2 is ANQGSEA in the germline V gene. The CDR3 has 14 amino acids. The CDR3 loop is CSVVGDRYTGELFF. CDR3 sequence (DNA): TGCAGCGTTGTGGGGGACAGATACACCGGGGAGCTGTTTTTT.

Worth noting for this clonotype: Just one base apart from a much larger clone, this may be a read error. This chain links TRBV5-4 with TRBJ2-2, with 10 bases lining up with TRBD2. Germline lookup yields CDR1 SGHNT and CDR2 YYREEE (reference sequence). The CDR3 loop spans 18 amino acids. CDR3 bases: TGTGCCAGCAGCCTGGTAGCGGGGGGCCCTCGGGGGTCCGGGGAGCTGGTTTTT. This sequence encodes CASSLVAGGPRGSGELVF. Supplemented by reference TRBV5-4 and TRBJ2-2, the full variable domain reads ETGVTQSPTHLIKTRGQQVTLRCSSQSGHNTVSWYQQALGQGPQFIFQYYREEENGRGNFPPRFSGLQFPNYSSELNVNALELDDSALYLCASSLVAGGPRGSGELVFGEGSRLTVL.

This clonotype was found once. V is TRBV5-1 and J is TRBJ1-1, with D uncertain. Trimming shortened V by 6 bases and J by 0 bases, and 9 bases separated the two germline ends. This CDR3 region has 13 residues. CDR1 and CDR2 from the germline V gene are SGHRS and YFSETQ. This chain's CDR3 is CASTTLLNTEAFF. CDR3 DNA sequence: TGCGCCAGCACGACATTACTGAACACTGAAGCTTTCTTT. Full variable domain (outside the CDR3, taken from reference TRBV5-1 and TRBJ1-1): KAGVTQTPRYLIKTRGQQVTLSCSPISGHRSVSWYQQTPGQGLQFLFEYFSETQRNKGNFPGRFSGRQFSNSRSEMNVSTLELGDSALYLCASTTLLNTEAFFGQGTRLTVV.

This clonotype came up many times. CDR3 DNA: TGCGCCAGCAGCCTGGACAGGGGGCAGGAAGGCTACACCTTC. Amino acid sequence: CASSLDRGQEGYTF. The rearrangement uses TRBV5-1 and TRBJ1-2; 11 nucleotides align to TRBD1. The CDR3 is made up of 14 amino acids. Germline V gives CDR1 SGHRS, CDR2 YFSETQ. J gave up 8 bases and V 4 bases, and 7 bases lay outside the gene matches. Complete variable domain (other parts from reference TRBV5-1 and TRBJ1-2): KAGVTQTPRYLIKTRGQQVTLSCSPISGHRSVSWYQQTPGQGLQFLFEYFSETQRNKGNFPGRFSGRQFSNSRSEMNVSTLELGDSALYLCASSLDRGQEGYTFGSGTRLTVV.

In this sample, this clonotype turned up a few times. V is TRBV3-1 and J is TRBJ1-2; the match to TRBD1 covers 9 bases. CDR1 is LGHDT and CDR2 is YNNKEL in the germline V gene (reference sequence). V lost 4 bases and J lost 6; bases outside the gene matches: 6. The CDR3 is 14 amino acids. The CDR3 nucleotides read TGTGCCAGCAGCCTCCGAAACAGGGGGCATGGCTACACCTTC. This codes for CASSLRNRGHGYTF. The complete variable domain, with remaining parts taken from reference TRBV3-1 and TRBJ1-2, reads DTAVSQTPKYLVTQMGNDKSIKCEQNLGHDTMYWYKQDSKKFLKIMFSYNNKELIINETVPNRFSPKSPDKAHLNLHINSLELGDSAVYFCASSLRNRGHGYTFGSGTRLTVV.

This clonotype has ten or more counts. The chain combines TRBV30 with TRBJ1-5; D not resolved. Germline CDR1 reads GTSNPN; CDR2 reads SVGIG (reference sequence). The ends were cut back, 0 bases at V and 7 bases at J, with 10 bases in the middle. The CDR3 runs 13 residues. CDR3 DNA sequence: TGTGCCTGGAGTGTACGAGGCCGACAGCCCCAGCATTTT. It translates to CAWSVRGRQPQHF. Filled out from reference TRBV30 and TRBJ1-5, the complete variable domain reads SQTIHQWPATLVQPVGSPLSLECTVEGTSNPNLYWYRQAAGRGLQLLFYSVGIGQISSEVPQNLSASRPQDRQFILSSKKLLLSDSGFYLCAWSVRGRQPQHFGDGTRLSIL.

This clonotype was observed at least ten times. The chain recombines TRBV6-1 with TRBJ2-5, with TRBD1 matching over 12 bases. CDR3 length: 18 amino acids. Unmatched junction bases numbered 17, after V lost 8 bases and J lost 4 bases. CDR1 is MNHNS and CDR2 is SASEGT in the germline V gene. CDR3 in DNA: TGTGCCAGCCGTGGGACAGGGGGCGCCCCGTGGGGTGGAGAGACCCAGTACTTC. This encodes CASRGTGGAPWGGETQYF.

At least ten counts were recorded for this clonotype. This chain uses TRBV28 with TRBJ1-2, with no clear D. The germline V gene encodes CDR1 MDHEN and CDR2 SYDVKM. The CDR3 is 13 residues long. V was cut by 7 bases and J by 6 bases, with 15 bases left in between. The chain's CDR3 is CASTPPARDGYTF. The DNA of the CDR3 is TGTGCCAGCACCCCCCCGGCGAGGGATGGCTACACCTTC.